This is a list of T cell receptor beta chains from one sample in a study of sequential checkpoint blockade in melanoma. Repertoires were generated with immunoSEQ multiplex PCR, while TCRdb's copy carries only in-frame clones and drops some. The sample lists about 12,000 clones, over 65% occurring once. The material was CD8+ T cells sorted from blood (inferred from file names), obtained from a patient given nivolumab and ipilimumab in sequence. Receptors were obtained from a human donor with melanoma. The conserved cysteine and the conserved F or W are not part of the CDR3 here. The order of the fields is D gene, CDR3 length, V gene, J gene, CDR3 protein. The D gene is left open where the match is weak.

D: -
length: 13
V: TRBV28
J: TRBJ2-7
CDR3: ATWGVSGRSYEQY

D: TRBD1
length: 12
V: TRBV10-3
J: TRBJ2-3
CDR3: ATWGTGNTDTQY

D: TRBD1
length: 12
V: TRBV10-3
J: TRBJ1-1
CDR3: AISEADRATEAF

D: -
length: 13
V: TRBV4-3
J: TRBJ1-6
CDR3: ASSQGRARYAPLH

D: -
length: 12
V: TRBV6-6
J: TRBJ1-5
CDR3: ASSYSGGNQPQH

D: -
length: 13
V: TRBV10-3
J: TRBJ1-1
CDR3: AISESMGQNTEAF

D: -
length: 13
V: TRBV7-7
J: TRBJ2-7
CDR3: ASSLGPGISYEQY

D: -
length: 11
V: TRBV9
J: TRBJ1-1
CDR3: ASGLEPGTEAF

D: TRBD1
length: 15
V: TRBV7-8
J: TRBJ1-2
CDR3: ASSLALDPGGNIGYT

D: TRBD1
length: 14
V: TRBV15
J: TRBJ2-3
CDR3: ATSLRDRGPTDTQY

D: -
length: 13
V: TRBV4-3
J: TRBJ2-7
CDR3: ASSQDRGSYYEQY

D: -
length: 13
V: TRBV19
J: TRBJ1-2
CDR3: ASRQDMIRKDGYT

D: -
length: 15
V: TRBV18
J: TRBJ1-1
CDR3: ASSPTLGAVMNTEAF

D: TRBD1
length: 14
V: TRBV29-1
J: TRBJ2-3
CDR3: SVDLQTGEVTDTQY

D: -
length: 10
V: TRBV27
J: TRBJ1-2
CDR3: ASSFTGTGYT

D: -
length: 9
V: TRBV27
J: TRBJ2-1
CDR3: ASSSNLNQF

D: -
length: 13
V: TRBV7-9
J: TRBJ2-1
CDR3: ASSLERGARDEQF

D: -
length: 13
V: TRBV7-2
J: TRBJ1-1
CDR3: ASSWEGLENTEAF

D: TRBD1
length: 14
V: TRBV18
J: TRBJ1-2
CDR3: ASSPDRVPSNYGYT

D: -
length: 13
V: TRBV4-3
J: TRBJ1-1
CDR3: ASSQGWGGGTEAF

D: -
length: 12
V: TRBV4-2
J: TRBJ1-1
CDR3: ASSPWGGLTEAF

D: -
length: 12
V: TRBV9
J: TRBJ2-1
CDR3: ASSVVETSNEQF

D: -
length: 12
V: TRBV29-1
J: TRBJ2-1
CDR3: SVGQESSYNEQF

D: -
length: 15
V: TRBV7-6
J: TRBJ2-1
CDR3: ASSLISGGPKYNEQF

D: TRBD1
length: 11
V: TRBV10-2
J: TRBJ1-2
CDR3: ASRQGAGYGYT

D: -
length: 12
V: TRBV5-1
J: TRBJ1-5
CDR3: ASSLGGDNQPQH

D: -
length: 16
V: TRBV6-1
J: TRBJ1-2
CDR3: ASSEREVWGGLGYGYT

D: -
length: 11
V: TRBV6-5
J: TRBJ1-1
CDR3: ASSPGGSTEAF

D: -
length: 13
V: TRBV27
J: TRBJ1-1
CDR3: ASSPEPLVDTEAF

D: -
length: 16
V: TRBV27
J: TRBJ1-6
CDR3: ASSLSSLPGGVNSPLH

D: -
length: 9
V: TRBV6-5
J: TRBJ1-1
CDR3: ASRQNTEAF

D: -
length: 11
V: TRBV6-5
J: TRBJ2-2
CDR3: AHGGVNTGELF

D: -
length: 10
V: TRBV10-2
J: TRBJ2-7
CDR3: ASRDIAYEQY